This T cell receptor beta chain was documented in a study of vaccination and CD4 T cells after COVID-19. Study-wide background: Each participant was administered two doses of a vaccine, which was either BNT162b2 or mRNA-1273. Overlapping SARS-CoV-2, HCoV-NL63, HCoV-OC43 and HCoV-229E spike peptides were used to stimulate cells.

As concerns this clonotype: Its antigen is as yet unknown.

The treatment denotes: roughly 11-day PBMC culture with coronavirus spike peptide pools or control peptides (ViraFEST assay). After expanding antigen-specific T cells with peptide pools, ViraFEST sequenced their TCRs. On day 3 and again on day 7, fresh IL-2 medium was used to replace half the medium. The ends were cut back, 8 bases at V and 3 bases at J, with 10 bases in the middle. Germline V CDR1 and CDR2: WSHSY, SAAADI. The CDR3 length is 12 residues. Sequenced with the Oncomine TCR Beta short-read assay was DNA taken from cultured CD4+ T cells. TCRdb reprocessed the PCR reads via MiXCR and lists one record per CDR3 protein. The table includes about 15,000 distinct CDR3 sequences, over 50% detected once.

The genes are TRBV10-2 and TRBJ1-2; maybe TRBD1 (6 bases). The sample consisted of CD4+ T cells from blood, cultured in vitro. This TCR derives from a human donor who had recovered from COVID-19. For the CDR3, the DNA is TGCGCCAGCGGGAGGGGGGACTATGGCTACACCTTC. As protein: CASGRGDYGYTF.